Listed below are T cell receptor beta chains from one sample, sequenced in a study of early T cells in non-severe SARS-CoV-2 infection. One entry per CDR3 protein, called by TCRdb with MiXCR from the 5' RACE reads. Altogether about 22,000 distinct CDR3 sequences are present, 5% being singletons, with the ten largest covering around 4.1%. Specimen: whole blood. These receptor sequences come from an adult who was a healthcare worker with PCR-confirmed SARS-CoV-2 infection or an uninfected control (not recorded which). CDR3s include the opening cysteine and the closing phenylalanine or tryptophan. A D gene is named only where the DNA matches it firmly. The size entry is marked missing in some rows and otherwise reads once, few, many or a size class.

cdr3_nt	cdr3_aa	d_call	clone_size	v_call	j_call
TGTGCTAGTGGTTTGGTTATCCGGAATACCATGTATGGCTACACCTTC	CASGLVIRNTMYGYTF	NA	NA	TRBV12-5	TRBJ1-2
TGTGCCAGTAGTATAGGGCAGGGGACAGATACGCAGTATTTT	CASSIGQGTDTQYF	NA	NA	TRBV19	TRBJ2-3
TGTGCCAGTAGTCGGGACTACCAAGAGACCCAGTACTTC	CASSRDYQETQYF	NA	many	TRBV19	TRBJ2-5
TGTGCCAGCAGTCCTAATAGGGGGAACACCGGGGAGCTGTTTTTT	CASSPNRGNTGELFF	NA	NA	TRBV28	TRBJ2-2
TGCGCCAGCAGCCCCGGGACAGGGGCGTACGAGCAGTACTTC	CASSPGTGAYEQYF	TRBD1	many	TRBV4-1	TRBJ2-7
TGCAGTGCTAGAGATCGCAGAATTCCCAATGAGCAGTTCTTC	CSARDRRIPNEQFF	NA	NA	TRBV20-1	TRBJ2-1
TGTGCCAGCAGCCGACCCGGGGGACAGGCCTACGAGCAGTACTTC	CASSRPGGQAYEQYF	TRBD1	many	TRBV6-5	TRBJ2-7
TGTGCCAGTAGCTTCAACAATTGGAACTATGGCTACACCTTC	CASSFNNWNYGYTF	NA	many	TRBV19	TRBJ1-2
TGTGCCAGCAGTGAAGACTTCAGGGTTTGGGAGCAGTACTTC	CASSEDFRVWEQYF	NA	many	TRBV6-1	TRBJ2-7
TGTGCCAGCAGCTTAGAAGGGTCTGAAGCTTTCTTT	CASSLEGSEAFF	NA	medium-sized	TRBV7-6	TRBJ1-1
TGCGCCAGCAGTGACTCTGGGGCCAACGTCCTGACTTTC	CASSDSGANVLTF	NA	NA	TRBV10-1	TRBJ2-6
TGTGCCAGCAGCTTGGGTAGCGGGGGCAAGAACACCGGGGAGCTGTTTTTT	CASSLGSGGKNTGELFF	TRBD2	many	TRBV5-6	TRBJ2-2
TGCGCCAGCAGCCAAGAATACCGTGGATATGCCGGGGAGCTGTTTTTT	CASSQEYRGYAGELFF	NA	NA	TRBV4-3	TRBJ2-2
TGTGCCAGCAGCTTGTGGGACAGCCTTGAAGCTTTCTTT	CASSLWDSLEAFF	TRBD1	many	TRBV11-2	TRBJ1-1
TGTGCCAGCAGTACCCGGACAGGGGGAGAGGAGACCCAGTACTTC	CASSTRTGGEETQYF	TRBD1	many	TRBV27	TRBJ2-5
TGTGCCAGCAGCCTGAGAGTCGGGAGTTCCTACGAGCAGTACTTC	CASSLRVGSSYEQYF	NA	many	TRBV28	TRBJ2-7
TGTGCCAGCAGTTCCTACACAGGCACAGATACGCAGTATTTT	CASSSYTGTDTQYF	NA	NA	TRBV6-5	TRBJ2-3
TGTGCCAGCAGTTACGCCGGGGTCCACACTGAAGCTTTCTTT	CASSYAGVHTEAFF	NA	NA	TRBV6-5	TRBJ1-1
TGTGCCAGCAGCCCGCAGGGAGGCTACACCTTC	CASSPQGGYTF	NA	few	TRBV4-2	TRBJ1-2
TGTGCCAGCAGCCAAGGGTTCCCGGGACAGGATATGTCTGAGCAGTTCTTC	CASSQGFPGQDMSEQFF	TRBD1	NA	TRBV4-2	TRBJ2-1
TGTGCCAGCAGTTTAGCAGTCTATGGCTACACCTTC	CASSLAVYGYTF	NA	NA	TRBV12-3/TRBV12-4	TRBJ1-2
TGTGCCAGCAGCTCAGACCTGACAGTCAGCTCGCCCTACGAGCAGTACTTC	CASSSDLTVSSPYEQYF	NA	few	TRBV7-9	TRBJ2-7
TGCAGCGGGCAGGGGTCGCCCGGACAGGAAAAACTGTTTTTT	CSGQGSPGQEKLFF	NA	many	TRBV29-1	TRBJ1-4